The 20 T cell receptor beta chains below all came from one sample that was sequenced in a study of tumor and adjacent non-tumor tissue in lung cancer (dated by TCRdb to the late 2010s). RNA was isolated from bulk unsorted tissue, and RNA quality was assessed with a NanoDrop ND-1000 and an Agilent 2100. Distant non-tumor tissue taken more than 3 cm from the tumor edge was used as the normal lung sample. Receptor libraries were prepared by multiplex PCR. TCRdb names Illumina HiSeq 2500 as the instrument used. TCRbeta libraries were constructed through three rounds of nested PCR with primers (Table S4) according to protocols modified from ARM-PCR. TCRdb reprocessing: public reads trimmed at Q25 with fastp, clones called with MiXCR, in-frame beta chains kept. Rows matching on CDR3 protein sequence are summarized as one entry with the most common DNA and genes. The table for this sample lists around 99,000 distinct CDR3 sequences; 60% to 70% of them were counted only once. The top ten hold around 17% of the sample.

Input material: distant non-tumor lung tissue. The receptor source for this set is a man between 60 and 75 years old with non-small cell lung cancer.

Turning to this clonotype: It may be a read error: a sequence one base away is much more abundant. V usage is TRBV11-2 and J usage is TRBJ1-6; 7 bases map to TRBD1. The V gene's germline CDR1 is SGHAT and CDR2 FQNNGV. The CDR3 runs 18 residues. The CDR3 sequence: CASSLGRQGEGYNSPPHF. The CDR3 region has the DNA TGTGCCAGCAGCTTAGGTCGACAGGGTGAGGGATATAATTCACCCCCCCACTTT.

The rearrangement uses TRBV29-1 and TRBJ2-3; 8 bases align to TRBD2. Trimming cost V 6 bases and J 2 bases; bases outside gene matches: 10. Germline CDR1 reads SQVTM; CDR2 reads ANQGSEA. The CDR3 is made up of 15 amino acids. The DNA for the CDR3 is TGCAGCGTGCAAGGGACTAGTAGGAACACAGATACGCAGTATTTT. Translation: CSVQGTSRNTDTQYF.

As for this clonotype: A read error may account for a junction end that differs from germline. The V gene is TRBV29-1, the J gene TRBJ1-2, with TRBD1 matching over 7 bases. Germline loops: CDR1 SQVTM, CDR2 ANQGSEA. The CDR3 has 10 amino acids. The CDR3 region is CSADRDGCTF. The DNA for the CDR3 is TGCAGCGCAGACAGGGATGGCTGCACCTTC.

As regards this clonotype: A single base separates this from a much larger clone, so it may be a read error. This sequence joins TRBV5-4 and TRBJ2-7; D could derive from TRBD1 or TRBD2 (5 bases each). V gave up 2 bases and J gave up 4 bases, with 16 bases separating them. Germline loops: CDR1 SGHNT, CDR2 YYREEE (reference sequence). CDR3 size: 15 residues. The CDR3 DNA sequence: TGTGCCAGCAGCTTCTCTCAGGGAGTGCGGTACGAGCAGTACTTC. Translated: CASSFSQGVRYEQYF.

The rearrangement links TRBV4-3 to TRBJ2-7; D could derive from TRBD1 or TRBD2 (5 bases each). V was pared by 1 base and J by 6 bases, with 22 bases between. This CDR3 spans 17 amino acids. CDR1 and CDR2 from the germline V gene are LGHNA and YSLEER. The CDR3: CASSQVVSGHCFREQYF. CDR3 DNA sequence: TGCGCCAGCAGCCAAGTTGTCTCGGGGCACTGCTTTCGCGAGCAGTACTTC.

About this clonotype itself: A clone one base away is much larger, so this may be a read error. The rearrangement uses TRBV6-2 or TRBV6-3 and TRBJ1-6; D uncertain. The CDR3 is 15 residues long. Germline CDR1 is MNHEY and CDR2 is SVGEGT. The CDR3 is CASTLGNQDVSLLHF. CDR3 sequence (DNA): TGTGCCAGCACCCTGGGCAACCAAGATGTTTCACTCCTCCACTTT.

This clonotype was seen at least ten times. J is TRBJ2-6 and V is TRBV6-1; TRBD1 aligns across 10 bases. The CDR3 extends over 17 amino acids. V dropped 4 bases and J dropped 4; count of bases not matched to a gene: 7. Germline loops: CDR1 MNHNS, CDR2 SASEGT. The CDR3 reads CASSARQGATGANVLTF. In nucleotides, the CDR3 is TGTGCCAGCAGTGCCCGACAGGGGGCTACCGGGGCCAACGTCCTGACTTTC.

V gene TRBV11-2 combines with J gene TRBJ2-3; D call uncertain. Germline V lookup: CDR1 SGHAT, CDR2 FQNNGV. The V end lost 2 bases, the J end lost 0 bases, and 12 bases lay between the germline ends. CDR3 length: 16 residues. Here the CDR3 DNA reads TGTGCCAGCAGCTTACAGCAGCAGACGAGCACAGATACGCAGTATTTT. Amino acid sequence: CASSLQQQTSTDTQYF. Combining the CDR3 with reference TRBV11-2 and TRBJ2-3 gives the whole variable domain EAGVAQSPRYKIIEKRQSVAFWCNPISGHATLYWYQQILGQGPKLLIQFQNNGVVDDSQLPKDRFSAERLKGVDSTLKIQPAKLEDSAVYLCASSLQQQTSTDTQYFGPGTRLTVL.

On this clonotype: Germline is not matched at one junction end, which may reflect a read error. Here the CDR3 DNA reads TGTGCCAGCAGCTTGAGAAGCAGCGGGACAGGGAAATACAATGGGCAGTTCTTC. It codes for CASSLRSSGTGKYNGQFF. The chain is built from TRBV11-2 and TRBJ2-1; 9 nucleotides align to TRBD1. Germline CDR1 and CDR2: SGHAT and FQNNGV. The CDR3 spans 18 residues.

Regarding this clonotype: The junction differs from germline at one of its ends, possibly a read error. This rearrangement joins TRBV11-2 to TRBJ2-6; D unclear. Germline lookup yields CDR1 SGHAT and CDR2 FQNNGV. This CDR3 has 17 amino acids. The CDR3 DNA reads as TGTGCCAGCATCTTAATTAGTGGTCTCTCTGGGGCCAACGTCCTGACTTTC. As protein: CASILISGLSGANVLTF. The variable domain in full, with the rest retrieved from reference TRBV11-2 and TRBJ2-6, is EAGVAQSPRYKIIEKRQSVAFWCNPISGHATLYWYQQILGQGPKLLIQFQNNGVVDDSQLPKDRFSAERLKGVDSTLKIQPAKLEDSAVYLCASILISGLSGANVLTFGAGSRLTVL.

The sample holds many counts of this clonotype. The gene calls are TRBV7-9 and TRBJ1-6; 10 bases match TRBD1. J gave up 8 bases and V 4 bases, and 8 bases lay outside the gene matches. This CDR3 region has 16 residues. Germline V gene lookup returns CDR1 SEHNR and CDR2 FQNEAQ (reference sequence). Written as DNA, the CDR3 is TGTGCCAGCAGCTCGTCCGGGACAGGGGTTGATTCACCCCTCCACTTT. Its protein product is CASSSSGTGVDSPLHF.

As regards this clonotype: A read error may account for a junction end that differs from germline. CDR3 sequence reads: CASGQDSDGTEKLFF. CDR3 DNA: TGCGCCAGCGGCCAAGATTCAGACGGGACTGAAAAACTGTTTTTT. This chain joins TRBV4-3 and TRBJ1-4; TRBD1 might be the D (5 bases). CDR3 size: 15 residues. Germline assignment: CDR1 LGHNA and CDR2 YSLEER.

As for this clonotype: The junction departs from the called germline gene at one end, perhaps through a read error. The chain recombines TRBV10-3 with TRBJ2-1; 7 positions agree with TRBD1. The CDR3 has 14 residues. Germline V gene lookup returns CDR1 ENHRY and CDR2 SYGVKD. The CDR3 region has the DNA TGTGCCGTCAGCCCCGTGACAGGGTTTAGTGAGCAGTTCTTC. Encoded protein: CAVSPVTGFSEQFF.

Comment on this clonotype: A much bigger clone sits one base away, suggesting this may be a read error. The V and J genes are TRBV20-1 and TRBJ1-1; D unclear. CDR3 length equals 12 residues. V dropped 5 bases and J dropped 7 bases, with 14 bases sitting between them. The germline gives CDR1 DFQATT, CDR2 SNEGSKA (reference sequence). The CDR3 is CSAVLGVVEAFF. CDR3 nucleotides: TGCAGTGCTGTCCTTGGGGTCGTTGAAGCTTTCTTT.

A word on this clonotype: One end of the junction is discordant with germline, which a read error may explain. The rearrangement uses TRBV29-1 and TRBJ1-3, with a weak D call TRBD1 (5 bases). In germline, CDR1 is SQVTM, CDR2 ANQGSEA. The CDR3 loop spans 13 amino acids. The CDR3 spells CSVRDFTGNIIYF. The CDR3 region has the DNA TGCAGCGTTCGGGACTTCACTGGAAACATCATATATTTT.

Regarding this clonotype: At one of its ends the junction is not consistent with the germline gene, which may arise from a read error. The CDR3 region is CASSLTAGETEAFF. CDR3 coding DNA: TGTGCCAGTAGCTTGACGGCGGGCGAGACTGAAGCTTTCTTT. The chain uses TRBV11-1 and TRBJ1-1; D uncertain. The CDR3 totals 14 residues. Germline V gene lookup returns CDR1 SGHAT and CDR2 FQDESV (reference sequence).

As for this clonotype: The conserved final phenylalanine or tryptophan is absent from the CDR3, which likely points to a read error. Because the CDR3's place on the DNA is in doubt, the DNA is left out and the CDR3 is given as listed by TCRdb. CDR3 region: CASSLVPPVGETQYL. The chain couples TRBV11-2 to TRBJ2-5; the listed D gene, TRBD1, was not tested against the DNA. The length of the CDR3 is 15 amino acids, counting both ends. Germline V gene sequence: CDR1 SGHAT, CDR2 FQNNGV.

This clonotype has just one count. The CDR3 nucleotides read TGTGCCAGCAGTAAGCGGGAGCCAAAAGAGACCCAGTACTTC. Amino acids: CASSKREPKETQYF. The chain couples TRBV11-2 to TRBJ2-5, with 8 bases aligning to TRBD2. The germline gives CDR1 SGHAT, CDR2 FQNNGV. This CDR3 has 14 residues. V dropped 6 bases and J dropped 3; count of bases not matched to a gene: 6.

The chain joins TRBV6-5 to TRBJ2-3; 8 positions match TRBD2. V trimming: 2 bases; J trimming: 5 bases; junction bases outside the gene matches: 9. The CDR3 length is 16 residues. The germline CDR1 and CDR2 sequences are MNHEY and SVGAGI. CDR3 DNA: TGTGCCAGCAGTTACAACCAGCGGGAGTGCCGAGATACGCAGTATTTT. Translated, it gives CASSYNQRECRDTQYF.

This clonotype was picked up a small number of times. The CDR3 does not end in the conserved phenylalanine or tryptophan, so this is likely a read error. This sequence joins TRBV11-3 and TRBJ2-1; 9 nucleotides line up with TRBD2. The CDR3 spans 14 residues. CDR1 is SGHNT, CDR2 YENEEA, per germline. CDR3 in DNA: TGTGCCTGCAGCTGGGAAGGACTAGCGAATGAGCAGTTCCTA. This sequence encodes CACSWEGLANEQFL.